This TCR beta chain was sequenced for a study of molecular identifiers for immune sequencing clone quantification. Study overall: Replicates partitioned RNA from approximately 20,000 or 100,000 naive CD8 cells into five parts, sequencing four. Broader study findings: Identical barcode-sharing TCR molecules could lead to underestimated sizes for highly expanded clones.

This clonotype was picked up a small number of times. Antigen specificity is unknown. In TCRdb, the PCR reads were re-called with MiXCR into one record per CDR3 protein. Here the sample spans approximately 20,000 distinct CDR3 sequences, about a fifth being singletons. This CDR3 contains 14 residues. Germline V gives CDR1 SGDLS, CDR2 YYNGEE. V dropped 4 bases and J dropped 7; count of bases not matched to a gene: 5. The TCR comes from a human donor in good health. Some libraries in this study had Jurkat cell RNA spiked in. The V call is TRBV9, the J call TRBJ2-2, with 9 bases matching TRBD1. Material for sequencing was naive CD8+ T cells from blood, with Jurkat cell RNA spiked in. Subset defined: FACS-sorted CD8+CD4-CCR7+CD45RA+ naive T cells. Here the CDR3 DNA reads TGTGCCAGCAGCTACAGGGGGCAAGGCGGGGAGCTGTTTTTT. It codes for CASSYRGQGGELFF.